The source of this T cell receptor (beta chain) is a study of T cell repertoires in ileal Crohn's disease. In the study overall: Thiopurines (11) or anti-TNF agents (approximately 20) were given postoperatively to about half. Whole-study findings and limits: Clonality above 26.8% at surgery always came with endoscopic recurrence. High-frequency clones were more common in sorted CD8 than CD4 cells.

Measured with immunoSEQ multiplex PCR; TCRdb has only the in-frame clones, and not every one. This sample yields roughly 7,000 clones, of which about 92% are seen a single time; around 1.7% belongs to the top ten. CDR1 and CDR2 (germline): SGHRS, YFSETQ. The length of the CDR3 is 16 residues. With V trimmed by 4 bases and J by 5 bases, 11 bases remained unmatched. Note on this clone: Its antigen is as yet unknown.

The receptor comes from an adult with Crohn's disease. The sequenced sample was ileal tissue. The chain couples TRBV5-1 to TRBJ2-7; 11 positions agree with TRBD2. CDR3 DNA sequence: TGCGCCAGCAGCCCCATACTAGCGGGAGTGGGCCACGAGCAGTACTTC. This gives the protein CASSPILAGVGHEQYF.